This is a list of T cell receptor beta chains from one sample in a study of T cell repertoires in cytomegalovirus infection. TCRdb called the reads again in MiXCR, with one record for every CDR3 protein. In the table there are hundreds of thousands of distinct CDR3 sequences, approximately 40% of which are singletons. The specimen was PBMCs. The receptor source for this set is a human donor in good health (CMV status not recorded). Some clones in this sample may be carry-over from other donors' samples. The CDR3 runs from the conserved cysteine through the conserved F or W. A D gene is named only where the DNA matches it firmly. Clone size is not always given. Where it is, it says once, few, many or a class for expanded clones.

v_call	clone_size	j_call	d_call	cdr3_aa	cdr3_nt
TRBV7-6	many	TRBJ1-5	NA	CAGVGFGEPQHF	TGTGCCGGTGTCGGGTTTGGGGAGCCCCAGCATTTT
TRBV30	NA	TRBJ1-1	NA	CAWSVPGGSTEAFF	TGTGCCTGGAGTGTACCTGGGGGCAGCACTGAAGCTTTCTTT
TRBV7-8	many	TRBJ2-3	TRBD2	CASSLAREASGSTDTQYF	TGTGCCAGCAGCTTAGCGCGAGAGGCTAGCGGGAGCACAGATACGCAGTATTTT
TRBV19	few	TRBJ1-5	NA	CASSIARAGASTNQPQHF	TGTGCCAGTAGTATAGCAAGAGCGGGAGCCAGCACCAATCAGCCCCAGCATTTT
TRBV10-3	NA	TRBJ2-5	TRBD2	CAISAIGGGQETQYF	TGTGCCATCAGTGCAATCGGGGGGGGCCAAGAGACCCAGTACTTC
TRBV19	few	TRBJ1-2	NA	CASSDRTTNGYTF	TGTGCCAGTAGTGACAGGACTACAAATGGCTACACCTTC
TRBV12-3/TRBV12-4	NA	TRBJ2-7	TRBD2	CASSWTTSGEDYEQYF	TGTGCCAGCAGTTGGACTACTAGCGGAGAAGACTACGAGCAGTACTTC
TRBV12-3/TRBV12-4	NA	TRBJ1-6	NA	CASSPTGPSPLHF	TGTGCCAGCAGCCCCACAGGCCCTTCACCCCTCCACTTT
TRBV4-2	NA	TRBJ1-6	NA	CASSLGHRQTKNSPLHF	TGTGCCAGCAGCCTAGGACACCGACAGACGAAGAACTCACCCCTCCACTTT
TRBV28	few	TRBJ1-5	NA	CASSLPGGELNQPQHF	TGTGCCAGCAGCCTTCCCGGGGGCGAGCTCAATCAGCCCCAGCATTTT
TRBV15	few	TRBJ1-2	NA	CATSRDKVEYGYTF	TGTGCCACCAGCAGAGATAAGGTCGAGTATGGCTACACCTTC
TRBV7-2	NA	TRBJ1-6	NA	CASSLLGFDSPLHF	TGTGCCAGCAGCTTACTAGGGTTCGATTCACCCCTCCACTTT
TRBV28	NA	TRBJ1-4	NA	CDSSARQTTNEKLFF	TGTGACAGCAGTGCTCGACAAACAACTAATGAAAAACTGTTTTTT
TRBV18	once	TRBJ2-7	TRBD1	CASSPLPRQGYYEQYF	TGTGCCAGCTCACCACTTCCGAGACAGGGGTACTACGAGCAGTACTTC
TRBV18	NA	TRBJ2-5	NA	CASSPTQRAQETQYF	TGTGCCAGCTCACCAACACAGCGCGCCCAAGAGACCCAGTACTTC
TRBV12-3/TRBV12-4	few	TRBJ2-1	NA	CASRQSGSSYNEQFF	TGTGCCAGCAGGCAATCTGGGAGCTCCTACAATGAGCAGTTCTTC